This T cell receptor (beta chain) derives from a study of blood T cell repertoires in COVID-19. The overall study: The analysed material was cDNA or gDNA that came from T cells, B-cell-depleted T cells, or PBMCs.

The germline CDR1 and CDR2 sequences are SEHNR and FQNEAQ (reference sequence). Trimming took 5 bases from V and 0 from J, leaving 8 bases between them. The CDR3 runs 14 residues. Measured with immunoSEQ multiplex PCR; TCRdb has only the in-frame clones, and not every one. The table has some 100,000 clones, less than 90% seen once. What was sequenced was peripheral blood. This TCR was recovered from a man between 70 and 80 years old who had recovered from COVID-19. The genes are TRBV7-9 and TRBJ1-3, with D unclear. This CDR3 reads CASSPLSSGNTIYF. The CDR3 DNA reads as TGTGCCAGCAGCCCCCTTAGCTCTGGAAACACCATATATTTT.